The 16 T cell receptor beta chains reported below all come from one sample, sequenced in a study of identical twins. TCRdb used MiXCR to reprocess the 5' RACE reads, holding one entry per CDR3 protein. The sample carries 1.5 million to 2 million distinct CDR3 sequences, 32% recorded once. Source material: cord blood. The receptor source for this set is a newborn girl in good health.

The genes are TRBV20-1 and TRBJ2-1, with TRBD2 matching over 8 bases. The germline V gene has CDR1 DFQATT and CDR2 SNEGSKA (reference sequence). V lost 6 bases, J lost 1 base, and 8 bases stayed unmatched. This CDR3 has 15 amino acids. CDR3 sequence reads: CSATLAGRSYNEQFF. The CDR3 DNA reads TGCAGTGCAACATTAGCGGGGCGGTCCTACAATGAGCAGTTCTTC.

The table lists this clonotype with a few counts. The J gene is TRBJ2-5, the V gene TRBV28, with D perhaps matching TRBD1 or TRBD2 (6 bases each). V lost 6 bases, J lost 3 bases, and 14 bases lay in between. The V gene's germline CDR1 is MDHEN and CDR2 SYDVKM. This CDR3 is 14 amino acids long. CDR3 loop: CASSPGGREETQYF. CDR3 bases: TGTGCCAGCAGCCCCGGGGGCCGGGAAGAGACCCAGTACTTC.

The V call is TRBV12-3 or TRBV12-4, the J call TRBJ2-7; D could derive from TRBD1 or TRBD2 (6 bases each). The V end was cut by 11 bases, the J end by 7 bases, with 21 bases between. The CDR3 consists of 13 residues. CDR3: CASCLGGSNEQYF. The CDR3 region has the DNA TGTGCCTCCTGCTTAGGGGGGAGCAATGAGCAGTACTTC.

The rearrangement links TRBV13 to TRBJ1-3, with 12 bases fitting TRBD1. The J segment lost 4 bases and the V segment lost 5 bases, leaving 9 bases of the junction unmatched. Germline V gives CDR1 PRHDT, CDR2 FYEKMQ (reference sequence). The CDR3 is made up of 17 amino acids. The CDR3 sequence: CASSNRDRGRLGNTIYF. The DNA for the CDR3 is TGTGCCAGCAGCAACCGGGACAGGGGGCGATTGGGAAACACCATATATTTT.

The rearrangement joins TRBV10-3 to TRBJ1-6; unclear D gene. Trimming stripped 7 bases from V and 5 bases from J, with 6 bases between. Germline-derived CDR1 and CDR2 are ENHRY and SYGVKD. CDR3 length: 12 residues. CDR3 loop: CAIKRDNSPLHF. CDR3 DNA sequence: TGTGCCATCAAACGGGATAATTCACCCCTCCACTTT.

The CDR3 DNA reads TGCGCCAGCAAGGAAACCTACGAGCAGTACTTC. Protein product: CASKETYEQYF. J is TRBJ2-7 and V is TRBV5-1; D is ambiguous. CDR1 is SGHRS, CDR2 YFSETQ, per germline. The CDR3 is 11 residues long. The V end was cut by 6 bases, the J end by 2 bases, with 6 bases between.

The chain recombines TRBV2 with TRBJ2-5; weak D call: TRBD2 (6 bases). V was trimmed by 5 bases and J by 4 bases, leaving 17 bases between them. CDR1 is SNHLY and CDR2 is FYNNEI in the germline V gene. The CDR3 length is 15 residues. The CDR3 region is CASSRQRVGRETQYF. CDR3 nucleotides: TGTGCCAGCAGTCGGCAGCGGGTCGGGAGAGAGACCCAGTACTTC.

The chain links TRBV20-1 to TRBJ2-5; TRBD1 agrees at 8 bases. The tail of the sequence fits TRBJ2-7 better, so the J call may be wrong. The CDR3 extends over 14 amino acids. From germline, CDR1 is DFQATT and CDR2 SNEGSKA (reference sequence). Written as DNA, the CDR3 is TGCAGTGCGGGGCCGATACAGGGGGCCTACGAGCAGTACTTC. Protein sequence: CSAGPIQGAYEQYF.

This sequence joins TRBV20-1 and TRBJ2-2; 9 bases match TRBD2. J was trimmed by 0 bases and V by 0 bases; bases with no gene match: 5. Germline loops: CDR1 DFQATT, CDR2 SNEGSKA (reference sequence). The CDR3 has 17 amino acids. In DNA form, the CDR3 reads TGCAGTGCTAGAGATAGTCTAGCGGGATCGAACACCGGGGAGCTGTTTTTT. It codes for CSARDSLAGSNTGELFF.

This clonotype was seen a handful of times. The chain uses TRBV20-1 and TRBJ2-7; D is unresolved. This CDR3 comprises 13 residues. V lost 3 bases and J 3 bases, leaving 12 bases between the germline ends. Germline V gives CDR1 DFQATT, CDR2 SNEGSKA (reference sequence). CDR3 DNA sequence: TGCAGTGCTAGGACCCGGACGTTCTACGAGCAGTACTTC. Protein product: CSARTRTFYEQYF.

A few counts support this clonotype. The rearrangement links TRBV3-1 to TRBJ2-3; D remains unclear. Germline-derived CDR1 and CDR2 are LGHDT and YNNKEL (reference sequence). V gave up 4 bases and J gave up 4 bases, with 6 bases separating them. This CDR3 spans 12 amino acids. The CDR3 DNA reads TGTGCCAGCAGCCCTTACCCAGATACGCAGTATTTT. Translating gives CASSPYPDTQYF.

As for this clonotype: A read error is possible here, since a much larger clone lies one base away. This sequence joins TRBV29-1 and TRBJ2-3; 10 nucleotides agree with TRBD2. The CDR3 is 16 residues long. Germline values: CDR1 SQVTM, CDR2 ANQGSEA. DNA of the CDR3: TGCGGCGTTGAAGATCCGCTAGCGGGGGGCACAGATACGCAGTATTTT. Its translation: CGVEDPLAGGTDTQYF.

V and J are TRBV10-3 and TRBJ1-6, with D tentatively TRBD1 (5 bases). The germline CDR1 and CDR2 sequences are ENHRY and SYGVKD. V was clipped by 4 bases and J by 6 bases, with 16 bases between them. This CDR3 spans 16 amino acids. CDR3 nucleotides: TGTGCCATCAGTGGACAGCCACGGGAGGCTAATTCACCCCTCCACTTT. Protein product: CAISGQPREANSPLHF.

This clonotype was seen a handful of times. V gene TRBV6-1 combines with J gene TRBJ2-7; D gene unclear. Germline CDR1 MNHNS, CDR2 SASEGT. Trimming removed 1 base from V and 2 bases from J, with 12 bases in between. The CDR3 consists of 15 residues. The CDR3 is CASSEVSTETYEQYF. DNA for the CDR3: TGTGCCAGCAGTGAAGTGAGTACCGAGACCTACGAGCAGTACTTC.

This clonotype has more than one count but fewer than ten. The chain carries TRBV27 and TRBJ2-2; possible D gene TRBD2, 6 bases. Trimming shortened V by 2 bases and J by 5 bases, and 9 bases separated the two germline ends. The V gene's germline CDR1 is MNHEY and CDR2 SMNVEV (reference sequence). This CDR3 comprises 14 residues. The CDR3 DNA follows: TGTGCCAGCAGTTTAGGGAGGAGAACCGGGGAGCTGTTTTTT. Residues: CASSLGRRTGELFF.

This clonotype was picked up a small number of times. The chain combines TRBV28 with TRBJ2-1, with D possibly being TRBD1 (7 bases). The CDR3 is 15 residues long. CDR1 is MDHEN and CDR2 is SYDVKM in the germline V gene. Trimming pared 10 bases from V and 0 bases from J, leaving 16 bases between. The CDR3 DNA reads TGTGCCACCCGCGGGACAGCCAACTCCTACAATGAGCAGTTCTTC. This encodes CATRGTANSYNEQFF.